This T cell receptor (beta chain) was sequenced in a study of Graves' ophthalmopathy and Graves' hyperthyroidism. Diagnostic conclusions were grounded in clinical symptoms, serum thyroxine, TRAb, thyroid ultrasound and orbital computed tomography. The authors used Ficoll-Paque density gradient centrifugation to separate PBMCs. The input was more than 8 ml of fresh peripheral blood. At least ten counts were recorded for this clonotype. Antigen unknown. The V end was cut by 0 bases, the J end by 8 bases, with 7 bases between. From germline, CDR1 is LNHNV and CDR2 YYDKDF (reference sequence). The CDR3 consists of 12 residues. Scientists amplified the TCR beta CDR3 regions from RNA transcripts. The authors performed first-round RT-PCR with HTBI primers and then a second-round multiplex PCR. From the multiplex PCR reads, TCRdb called clonotypes with MiXCR, one entry per CDR3 protein. The sample holds about 500,000 distinct CDR3 sequences, 13% to 15% seen once.

Study-wide points: Ophthalmopathy progression cases were predicted by the model with roughly 68% sensitivity and approximately 74% specificity.

Sequenced sample: blood. The clonotype originates from a woman in her thirties with Graves' ophthalmopathy. This chain uses TRBV15 with TRBJ1-2, with a tentative D call TRBD1 (6 bases). CDR3 region: CATSREQGGYTF. The CDR3 DNA is TGTGCCACCAGCAGAGAACAGGGAGGCTACACCTTC. The full variable domain, with the rest looked up from reference TRBV15 and TRBJ1-2, is DAMVIQNPRYQVTQFGKPVTLSCSQTLNHNVMYWYQQKSSQAPKLLFHYYDKDFNNEADTPDNFQSRRPNTSFCFLDIRSPGLGDTAMYLCATSREQGGYTFGSGTRLTVV.